This TCR beta chain was found in a study of cytomegalovirus exposure and HLA in healthy donors. This PCR relied on a set of 60 Vbeta primers and 13 Jbeta primers. The protocol was immunoSEQ multiplex PCR, while the TCRdb copy is restricted to in-frame clones and leaves out a portion. The table lists fewer than 200,000 clones, roughly 76% of them singletons. There are 14 residues in the CDR3. Between the trimmed V and J ends, which lost 5 bases and 1 base, there was a span of 11 bases. The germline V gene encodes CDR1 SGHNT and CDR2 YENEEA. The sample comprised PBMCs. The V call is TRBV11-3, the J call TRBJ2-5, with D possibly matching TRBD2 (5 bases). The sequence was obtained from a human donor in good health. CDR3 sequence (DNA): TGTGCCAGCAGCACCCGGACTGCCCAAGAGACCCAGTACTTC. Translating it yields CASSTRTAQETQYF. Using reference TRBV11-3 and TRBJ2-5 for the parts outside the CDR3, the full variable domain is EAGVVQSPRYKIIEKKQPVAFWCNPISGHNTLYWYLQNLGQGPELLIRYENEEAVDDSQLPKDRFSAERLKGVDSTLKIQPAELGDSAVYLCASSTRTAQETQYFGPGTRLLVL.